Listed here are 3 T cell receptor beta chains from one sample, sequenced in a study of T cell repertoires in aging, cancer and after chemotherapy (dated by TCRdb to about 2019). Instead of sorted cells or RNA, genomic DNA extracted from peripheral blood served as the source for amplifying TCR beta rearrangements. Sequencer: Illumina MiSeq. Rearranged TRB sequences spanning V, D and J segments were amplified in a multiplex touch-down PCR with a mixed TRB-A/B primer pool. TCRdb reworked the public reads: Q25 trimming with fastp, MiXCR clone assembly, productive beta chains retained. Here each entry gathers all rows of one CDR3 protein and keeps the most common genes and DNA. The sample profile shows around 6,200 distinct CDR3 sequences; 25% to 30% of them were found once. The biggest ten clones account for about 4.2% of the sample. The sequencing sample was made of blood. These receptors were taken from a human donor in good health.

This clonotype is categorized as medium-sized. This rearrangement joins TRBV6-5 to TRBJ2-3; 7 nucleotides line up with TRBD1. CDR3 length: 15 residues. Per the germline V gene, CDR1 is MNHEY and CDR2 is SVGAGI. Trimming took 0 bases from V and 4 from J; bases not matched to a gene: 4. For the CDR3, the DNA is TGTGCCAGCAGTTACTCGCACAGGGGATCAGATACGCAGTATTTT. It codes for CASSYSHRGSDTQYF.

The chain links TRBV5-1 to TRBJ1-5; D not certain. Per germline, CDR1 SGHRS and CDR2 YFSETQ. Trimming shortened V by 4 bases and J by 3 bases, and 14 bases separated the two germline ends. The CDR3 consists of 15 residues. CDR3 sequence reads: CASSLDSSPNQPQHF. The CDR3 DNA follows: TGCGCCAGCAGCCTAGATTCTTCCCCCAATCAGCCCCAGCATTTT.

The chain has TRBV11-3 and TRBJ1-2; D is possibly TRBD1 (5 bases). The V end was cut by 5 bases, the J end by 7 bases, with 23 bases between. Germline assignment: CDR1 SGHNT and CDR2 YENEEA. The CDR3 has 16 amino acids. The CDR3, as DNA: TGTGCCAGCAGCCCTCTTGGGGCCGGGCCCGCGGGTGGCTACACCTTC. Amino acids: CASSPLGAGPAGGYTF.